A single sample is the source of the 5 T cell receptor beta chains below, sequenced in a study of cytomegalovirus exposure and HLA in healthy donors. PCR was performed using 60 Vbeta and 13 Jbeta primers. Method: immunoSEQ multiplex PCR; TCRdb's copy keeps in-frame clones and lacks some. Of roughly 220,000 clones listed, 70% are singletons. Material: PBMCs. Source of these receptors: a man in his forties or fifties in good health and CMV-seropositive.

Written as DNA, the CDR3 is TGTGCCAGCAGCGTAGGGGCAGGGAAGGGGGAAAAACTGTTTTTT. It codes for CASSVGAGKGEKLFF. The chain joins TRBV9 to TRBJ1-4; D might be TRBD1 (5 bases). CDR3 length equals 15 residues. The germline V gene encodes CDR1 SGDLS and CDR2 YYNGEE. Trimming took off 0 bases at V and 8 bases at J, with 14 bases between the two ends. The full variable domain, its missing parts supplied by reference TRBV9 and TRBJ1-4, is DSGVTQTPKHLITATGQRVTLRCSPRSGDLSVYWYQQSLDQGLQFLIQYYNGEERAKGNILERFSAQQFPDLHSELNLSSLELGDSALYFCASSVGAGKGEKLFFGSGTQLSVL.

The chain employs TRBV10-3 and TRBJ2-7; 9 bases fit TRBD2. The germline gives CDR1 ENHRY, CDR2 SYGVKD. The CDR3 is made up of 13 amino acids. J gave up 3 bases and V 7 bases, and 4 bases lay outside the gene matches. The CDR3 protein is CAINRGGDYEQYF. The CDR3 coding sequence is TGTGCCATCAATCGCGGGGGGGACTACGAGCAGTACTTC.

Only a few counts were recorded for this clone. The rearrangement uses TRBV5-4 and TRBJ2-3; D gene uncertain. Trimming took 2 bases from V and 5 from J, leaving 9 bases between them. Germline V gene data show CDR1 as SGHNT and CDR2 as YYREEE (reference sequence). CDR3 length: 13 residues. CDR3 in DNA: TGTGCCAGCAGCTTATCGGTTGGAGATACGCAGTATTTT. Protein sequence: CASSLSVGDTQYF.

V usage is TRBV4-1 and J usage is TRBJ2-1, with 13 bases that match TRBD2. With 1 base clipped from V and 6 bases from J, the junction kept 9 bases outside the gene matches. In germline, CDR1 is MGHRA, CDR2 YSYEKL. There are 18 residues in the CDR3. Here the CDR3 DNA reads TGCGCCAGCAGCCAAGCTCACCGACTAGCGGGGGGACTCAATGAGCAGTTCTTC. Its protein is CASSQAHRLAGGLNEQFF.

This clone has just a few counts. At the DNA level, this CDR3 is encoded by other sequences in the same sample as well. The chain is built from TRBV10-2 and TRBJ1-5, with D perhaps matching TRBD1 (6 bases). Germline V lookup: CDR1 WSHSY, CDR2 SAAADI. This CDR3 region has 13 residues. V was shortened by 2 bases and J by 4 bases, with 6 bases between the two germline ends. The CDR3 spells CASSEQGNQPQHF. The CDR3 coding sequence is TGCGCCAGCAGTGAGCAGGGGAATCAGCCCCAGCATTTT.